The rows below give T cell receptor beta chains drawn from one sample of a study of identical twins. Via MiXCR, TCRdb re-called the 5' RACE reads, giving one row per CDR3 protein. The table records hundreds of thousands of distinct CDR3 sequences, roughly 18% of them present only once. Separately, the same data were catalogued under a study of T cells expressing NK-cell markers.

Specimen: PBMCs. Receptor source: a woman aged 18 to 35 in good health. Both conserved end residues are part of each CDR3. D genes are given only for firm matches. A clone size is listed for some rows: how often the clone was seen (once, few, many), or a class if it is expanded.

J,size,V,D,CDR3,DNA
TRBJ2-7,NA,TRBV12-3/TRBV12-4,NA,CASSINRAPGEYF,TGTGCCAGCAGTATAAACCGGGCCCCTGGAGAGTACTTC
TRBJ2-3,NA,TRBV18,NA,CASSPPTGYGIPDTQYF,TGTGCCAGCTCACCACCGACGGGGTATGGGATTCCAGATACGCAGTATTTT
TRBJ2-7,NA,TRBV18,NA,CASSPPGGPYEQYF,TGTGCCAGCTCACCACCGGGGGGACCCTACGAGCAGTACTTC
TRBJ1-4,few,TRBV12-3/TRBV12-4,NA,CASSSSGMGNEKLFF,TGTGCCAGCAGTTCCTCAGGGATGGGGAATGAAAAACTGTTTTTT
TRBJ2-1,NA,TRBV7-8,NA,CASSARGANNEQFF,TGTGCCAGCAGCGCCCGGGGGGCGAACAATGAGCAGTTCTTC
TRBJ2-3,many,TRBV7-2,TRBD2,CASSLNPAGEADTQYF,TGTGCCAGCAGCTTAAATCCAGCGGGAGAGGCAGATACGCAGTATTTT
TRBJ2-2,NA,TRBV10-1,TRBD1,CASSRGLGTGELFF,TGCGCCAGCAGCAGGGGGCTAGGTACCGGGGAGCTGTTTTTT
TRBJ2-4,few,TRBV27,TRBD1,CASSPGQGPLHIQYF,TGTGCCAGCAGCCCCGGACAGGGCCCGCTCCACATTCAGTACTTC
TRBJ2-1,few,TRBV29-1,NA,CSVEEGEGEQFF,TGCAGCGTTGAAGAGGGAGAAGGTGAGCAGTTCTTC
TRBJ2-1,few,TRBV29-1,NA,CSVRRVHGDQGEQFF,TGCAGCGTTCGGCGGGTCCATGGGGATCAGGGCGAGCAGTTCTTC
TRBJ1-1,few,TRBV4-3,NA,CASSQEAGNTEAFF,TGCGCCAGCAGCCAAGAGGCCGGGAACACTGAAGCTTTCTTT
TRBJ2-7,NA,TRBV6-1,NA,CASTSSLWVGEQYF,TGTGCCAGCACGTCTAGTTTGTGGGTTGGCGAGCAGTACTTC
TRBJ1-6,NA,TRBV18,TRBD1,CASSPSGTASSYNSPLHF,TGTGCCAGCTCACCTAGCGGGACAGCGAGCTCCTATAATTCACCCCTCCACTTT
TRBJ1-1,NA,TRBV12-3/TRBV12-4,NA,CASSRPGHREAFF,TGTGCCAGCAGCCGACCGGGACACCGTGAAGCTTTCTTT
TRBJ2-1,few,TRBV20-1,NA,CSARDLGRYNEQFF,TGCAGTGCTAGAGATCTCGGCCGATACAATGAGCAGTTCTTC
TRBJ2-7,few,TRBV7-9,NA,CASSQGLWTTYEQYF,TGTGCCAGCAGCCAGGGACTCTGGACTACCTACGAGCAGTACTTC
TRBJ1-2,few,TRBV20-1,NA,CSARDHVGDGYTF,TGCAGTGCTAGAGATCACGTTGGGGATGGCTACACCTTC
TRBJ1-1,few,TRBV5-5,NA,CASSFDIYTEAFF,TGTGCCAGCAGTTTTGACATCTACACTGAAGCTTTCTTT
TRBJ2-5,few,TRBV20-1,NA,CSAWGRGSQETQYF,TGCAGTGCCTGGGGGCGGGGTTCACAAGAGACCCAGTACTTC
TRBJ2-3,few,TRBV6-1,NA,CASSRTASGQDTQYF,TGTGCCAGCAGTCGGACGGCAAGCGGTCAGGATACGCAGTATTTT
TRBJ1-3,NA,TRBV6-5,NA,CASSYASDSGNTIYF,TGTGCCAGCAGTTACGCCAGCGACTCTGGAAACACCATATATTTT
TRBJ2-1,many,TRBV12-3/TRBV12-4,TRBD2,CASSWTRLNNEQFF,TGTGCCAGCAGTTGGACTAGATTAAACAATGAGCAGTTCTTC